This entry concerns a single T cell receptor beta chain. The antigen remains unidentified. These data are taken from a study of T-cell memory formation after mild COVID-19. Study outcomes and limitations: Memory cells collected pre-infection included some clones that later responded, suggesting cross-reactive memory joined. Second-wave clones with a day 37 peak had unconfirmed SARS-CoV-2 specificity.

TCRdb re-called the 5' RACE reads with MiXCR, one entry per CDR3 protein. The repertoire holds 450,000 or so distinct CDR3 sequences, with roughly 23% as singletons. With 5 bases removed from V and 0 bases from J, the gap between germline ends came to 11 bases. The length of the CDR3 is 15 residues. Germline values: CDR1 SQVTM, CDR2 ANQGSEA. This chain links TRBV29-1 with TRBJ2-6, with a possible D match to TRBD2 (6 bases). The sequenced sample consisted of PBMCs or a T cell subset sorted from them (not recorded which). The clonotype comes from an adult woman who had mild COVID-19 (a few samples of this study predate the infection). Cell type and time point are not known. For the CDR3, the DNA is TGCAGCGTTCAGGGACTCATCTCTGGGGCCAACGTCCTGACTTTC. It codes for CSVQGLISGANVLTF.